These 20 T cell receptor beta chains were all obtained from the same sample, sequenced in a study of cytotoxic CD8 clonotypes in ibrutinib-treated CLL. The method was immunoSEQ multiplex PCR; TCRdb's version includes in-frame clones alone and lacks a portion of them. The table records a few hundred thousand clones, about 77% of them present only once. The sample here was PBMCs, taken before ibrutinib treatment. The receptors here all came from a human donor with chronic lymphocytic leukemia.

The chain joins TRBV6-5 to TRBJ2-5, with no clear D. V lost 0 bases and J lost 5, with 13 bases in between. The CDR3 has 15 residues. CDR1 and CDR2 from the germline V gene are MNHEY and SVGAGI. Written as DNA, the CDR3 is TGTGCCAGCAGTTACTCTGGTGGGATCGGGGAGACCCAGTACTTC. Encoded protein: CASSYSGGIGETQYF.

V usage is TRBV25-1 and J usage is TRBJ2-5; D is possibly TRBD1 (7 bases). The V gene lost 4 bases and the J gene lost 4 bases, with 19 bases spanning the gap. The CDR3 totals 16 residues. Germline CDR1 reads MGHDK; CDR2 reads SYGVNS. The CDR3 sequence is CASSVLRGAGGETQYF. CDR3 sequence (DNA): TGTGCCAGCAGTGTCCTTAGGGGGGCAGGGGGAGAGACCCAGTACTTC.

V usage is TRBV6-5 and J usage is TRBJ1-1; D unresolved. CDR3 length equals 11 residues. Looked up from germline, CDR1 is MNHEY and CDR2 is SVGAGI. V gave up 1 base and J gave up 5 bases, with 2 bases separating them. DNA for the CDR3: TGTGCCAGCAGTTACTGGACTGAAGCTTTCTTT. It is translated as CASSYWTEAFF.

This chain links TRBV11-2 with TRBJ1-5; 7 bases agree with TRBD1. The V gene end was trimmed by 5 bases and the J gene end by 5 bases; junction bases not matched to a gene: 9. CDR3 size: 15 residues. Per germline, CDR1 SGHAT and CDR2 FQNNGV. The CDR3 region is CASSPQPGQDQPQHF. In nucleotides, the CDR3 is TGTGCCAGCAGCCCTCAACCCGGACAGGATCAGCCCCAGCATTTT.

This clone was recorded a few times. The chain combines TRBV15 with TRBJ2-1; tentatively, D is TRBD2 (6 bases). This CDR3 contains 17 residues. The germline V gene has CDR1 LNHNV and CDR2 YYDKDF (reference sequence). V was pared by 9 bases and J by 7 bases, with 28 bases between. The CDR3 sequence is CATKHDLEGGLGNEQFF. DNA for the CDR3: TGTGCCACGAAGCATGACCTAGAGGGAGGCTTGGGGAATGAGCAGTTCTTC.

The chain recombines TRBV5-5 with TRBJ2-7; 9 bases are shared with TRBD1. V trimming: 4 bases; J trimming: 5 bases; junction bases outside the gene matches: 13. CDR3 length equals 16 residues. The germline V gene has CDR1 SGHKS and CDR2 YYEKEE (reference sequence). Here the CDR3 reads CASSPFRGQGLNEQYF. The CDR3 nucleotides read TGTGCCAGCAGCCCGTTCCGTGGACAGGGGTTGAACGAGCAGTACTTC.

The chain joins TRBV7-9 to TRBJ1-2, with 8 bases aligning to TRBD1. The length of the CDR3 is 13 residues. The V and J ends lost 6 bases and 6 bases, in that order; junction bases with no gene match: 6. Germline V CDR1 and CDR2: SEHNR, FQNEAQ (reference sequence). The CDR3 sequence is CASRGQGEHGYTF. CDR3 DNA: TGTGCCAGCAGAGGACAGGGCGAGCATGGCTACACCTTC.

This chain uses TRBV30 with TRBJ2-7; D is perhaps TRBD2 (6 bases). The CDR3 runs to 13 residues. Trimming left V 3 bases short and J 5 bases short, with 14 bases between. Germline lookup yields CDR1 GTSNPN and CDR2 SVGIG (reference sequence). Written as DNA, the CDR3 is TGTGCCTGGAGCTGGAATCGACTAGACGAGCAGTACTTC. Translated, it gives CAWSWNRLDEQYF.

This chain connects TRBV2 to TRBJ1-3; D is ambiguous. Germline V lookup: CDR1 SNHLY, CDR2 FYNNEI. The length of the CDR3 is 16 residues. V was shortened by 1 base and J by 0 bases, with 10 bases between the two germline ends. CDR3 nucleotides: TGTGCCAGCAGTGAAGAGAGACCTAGCTCTGGAAACACCATATATTTT. It specifies CASSEERPSSGNTIYF.

The chain is built from TRBV27 and TRBJ2-3; possibly TRBD1 or TRBD2 for D (5 bases each). The CDR3 consists of 13 residues. The V gene's germline CDR1 is MNHEY and CDR2 SMNVEV (reference sequence). V lost 8 bases and J 6 bases, leaving 15 bases between the germline ends. The CDR3 spells CASFSGAADTQYF. The CDR3 DNA is TGTGCCAGCTTCTCCGGGGCGGCGGATACGCAGTATTTT.

The chain joins TRBV5-1 to TRBJ1-1; 8 bases align to TRBD1. Germline loops: CDR1 SGHRS, CDR2 YFSETQ. The CDR3 runs to 14 residues. Losses at the gene ends were 7 bases for V and 7 bases for J; bases not matched to a gene: 12. The CDR3 loop is CASDQEGQGVEAFF. CDR3 DNA: TGCGCCAGCGATCAAGAAGGACAGGGTGTTGAAGCTTTCTTT.

The gene calls are TRBV6-5 and TRBJ2-7, with 9 bases aligning to TRBD2. CDR3 length: 15 amino acids. Looked up from germline, CDR1 is MNHEY and CDR2 is SVGAGI. V was clipped by 6 bases and J by 2 bases; unmatched bases: 8. The CDR3 nucleotides read TGTGCCAGCAGCGAAATCCCTAGCGGGACCTACGAGCAGTACTTC. It yields the protein CASSEIPSGTYEQYF.

V gene TRBV28 combines with J gene TRBJ2-3; 11 bases agree with TRBD1. The CDR3 extends over 16 amino acids. V trimming: 5 bases; J trimming: 3 bases; junction bases outside the gene matches: 7. Germline CDR1 is MDHEN and CDR2 is SYDVKM. For the CDR3, the DNA is TGTGCCAGCAGTCCCCGGACAGGGGGCTTTACAGATACGCAGTATTTT. Translated: CASSPRTGGFTDTQYF.

This clone has just one count. The chain recombines TRBV5-4 with TRBJ2-2, with D perhaps matching TRBD2 (5 bases). Trimming cost V 4 bases and J 4 bases, with 11 bases left between them. Germline loops: CDR1 SGHNT, CDR2 YYREEE (reference sequence). The length of the CDR3 is 14 residues. CDR3 DNA: TGTGCCAGCAGCCGGTCGGGGTTCACCGGGGAGCTGTTTTTT. Translation gives CASSRSGFTGELFF.

The chain's CDR3 is CATRARTGRNTGELFF. The CDR3 DNA reads as TGTGCCACCAGAGCACGGACAGGGAGGAACACCGGGGAGCTGTTTTTT. The rearrangement uses TRBV15 and TRBJ2-2; 8 nucleotides match TRBD1. J gave up 1 base and V 6 bases, and 7 bases lay outside the gene matches. The germline V gene encodes CDR1 LNHNV and CDR2 YYDKDF (reference sequence). The CDR3 is 16 amino acids.

The genes are TRBV20-1 and TRBJ1-2, with D unclear. The CDR3 totals 11 residues. V shed 0 bases and J shed 8 bases, with 7 bases lying between them. Germline values: CDR1 DFQATT, CDR2 SNEGSKA (reference sequence). The CDR3 bases are TGCAGTGCTAGAGAATACGGGGGCTACACCTTC. As protein: CSAREYGGYTF.

The chain couples TRBV4-1 to TRBJ2-1; 10 bases match TRBD2. The CDR3 runs to 17 residues. CDR1 and CDR2 from the germline V gene are MGHRA and YSYEKL. V dropped 0 bases and J dropped 9; count of bases not matched to a gene: 11. CDR3 in amino acids: CASSQDFRLAGAVEQFF. The CDR3 DNA is TGCGCCAGCAGCCAAGATTTCAGGCTAGCGGGAGCGGTTGAGCAGTTCTTC.

V and J are TRBV15 and TRBJ2-1, with D perhaps TRBD2 (5 bases). The CDR3 loop spans 16 amino acids. Trimming removed 1 base from V and 4 bases from J, with 14 bases in between. Germline CDR1 reads LNHNV; CDR2 reads YYDKDF (reference sequence). The CDR3 coding sequence is TGTGCCACCAGCAGAGTTGGAGGAGTCGGTTACAATGAGCAGTTCTTC. Protein sequence: CATSRVGGVGYNEQFF.

This chain uses TRBV6-5 with TRBJ2-7; D perhaps matches TRBD2 (6 bases). Trimming left V 9 bases short and J 0 bases short, with 18 bases between. The CDR3 covers 15 residues. Germline CDR1 reads MNHEY; CDR2 reads SVGAGI. The CDR3 sequence is CASGTGEQYSYEQYF. CDR3 in DNA: TGTGCCAGTGGGACTGGGGAGCAATACTCCTACGAGCAGTACTTC.

This sequence joins TRBV10-3 and TRBJ1-1; TRBD1 agrees at 9 bases. With 3 bases clipped from V and 0 bases from J, the junction kept 11 bases outside the gene matches. CDR1 and CDR2 (germline): ENHRY, SYGVKD. The CDR3 contains 18 residues. The DNA for the CDR3 is TGTGCCATCAGTGACCCCCGGACAGGGGCCCTCATGAACACTGAAGCTTTCTTT. Its protein product is CAISDPRTGALMNTEAFF.